This TCR beta chain comes out of a study of T cell responses to AZD1222 COVID-19 vaccine. Study-level results: Donors were mostly white British, more females; clonal diversity possibly underestimated. The study found vaccine-associated CD4 TCRs spanning spike, dominant at 160-218 and 743-854.

The germline V gene has CDR1 LGHNA and CDR2 YSLEER. There are 15 residues in the CDR3. Deletions cut 2 bases from V and 0 bases from J, with 11 bases between. TCRdb's table, derived via immunoSEQ multiplex PCR, lists solely in-frame clones and lacks some. Of approximately 67,000 clones in the sample, under 90% were seen once. Pooled in the analysis were second doses at about 4 or about 12 weeks. Turning to this clone: As yet, its antigen is unknown. At the DNA level, this CDR3 is encoded by other sequences in the same sample as well.

This chain connects TRBV4-3 to TRBJ2-7; unclear D gene. The sequence derives from an adult who received the AZD1222 COVID-19 vaccine. Source: peripheral blood, taken 28 days after the second AZD1222 dose. The CDR3 sequence is CASSQITSSSYEQYF. The CDR3 DNA reads TGCGCCAGCAGCCAAATAACGTCTAGCTCCTACGAGCAGTACTTC.